Below are 29 T cell receptor beta chains sequenced from a single sample in a study of T-cell reconstitution after alpha-beta-depleted transplantation in children (dated by TCRdb to about 2016). The library was made by PCR. These reads were obtained on an Illumina HiSeq 2500. Molecular barcoding was employed in the preparation of TCR libraries, with unique molecular identifiers being used to normalize TCRbeta repertoire quantification. The public sequencing data were trimmed at Q25 with fastp and processed into clonotypes with MiXCR by TCRdb, which kept only in-frame beta chains. Every CDR3 protein is listed once, alongside the most common genes and DNA of its rows. Counted in this sample were 350,000 to 450,000 distinct CDR3 sequences; just over 20% of them appeared once. The ten largest make up about 3.8% of the sample. The specimen was PBMCs from the stem cell graft donor, collected from the stem cell graft. These receptors originate from a human donor who donated a stem cell graft to a child with acute myeloid leukemia.

This clonotype came up many times. The chain uses TRBV15 and TRBJ2-1, with D unclear. Trimming took off 0 bases at V and 13 bases at J, with 7 bases between the two ends. This CDR3 spans 11 amino acids. Per the germline V gene, CDR1 is LNHNV and CDR2 is YYDKDF (reference sequence). The CDR3 DNA reads as TGTGCCACCAGCAGAGATGGAAGCCAGTTCTTC. Residues: CATSRDGSQFF.

The rearrangement links TRBV5-1 to TRBJ2-5; D possibly corresponds to TRBD1 (5 bases). The germline V gene has CDR1 SGHRS and CDR2 YFSETQ. The V and J ends lost 4 bases and 2 bases respectively, with 12 bases between them. The CDR3 length is 14 residues. Written as DNA, the CDR3 is TGCGCCAGCAGCCGTACGACAGCACAAGAGACCCAGTACTTC. Translated, it gives CASSRTTAQETQYF.

In this sample, this clonotype turned up a few times. V and J are TRBV28 and TRBJ1-1; D perhaps matches TRBD1 (5 bases). CDR1 MDHEN and CDR2 SYDVKM come from the germline V gene. This CDR3 spans 12 amino acids. CDR3 nucleotides: TGTGCTGCGTGGGGACTGAACACTGAAGCTTTCTTT. This sequence encodes CAAWGLNTEAFF.

This clonotype has at least ten counts. The chain employs TRBV29-1 and TRBJ2-5; D not resolved. The CDR3 spans 12 residues. Germline V gives CDR1 SQVTM, CDR2 ANQGSEA. V shed 1 base and J shed 3 bases, with 6 bases lying between them. The CDR3 is CSVEGWEETQYF. The CDR3 coding sequence is TGCAGCGTTGAAGGGTGGGAAGAGACCCAGTACTTC.

This clonotype was observed a handful of times. This sequence joins TRBV2 and TRBJ1-4; no clear D. The V end was cut by 6 bases, the J end by 0 bases, with 8 bases between. CDR3 length: 14 residues. Germline V gene sequence: CDR1 SNHLY, CDR2 FYNNEI. The CDR3: CASREQSTNEKLFF. The CDR3 DNA follows: TGTGCCAGCAGGGAACAGTCAACTAATGAAAAACTGTTTTTT.

This chain links TRBV20-1 with TRBJ2-7; a weak D match, TRBD1 (6 bases). CDR3 length: 11 residues. From germline, CDR1 is DFQATT and CDR2 SNEGSKA (reference sequence). Deletions cut 2 bases from V and 7 bases from J, with 9 bases between. Here the CDR3 reads CSARQGSEQYF. Written as DNA, the CDR3 is TGCAGTGCTAGACAGGGGAGTGAGCAGTACTTC.

Only a few counts were recorded for this clonotype. The rearrangement links TRBV20-1 to TRBJ2-1; D call uncertain. The CDR3 runs to 12 residues. Trimming removed 0 bases from V and 6 bases from J, with 6 bases in between. CDR1 is DFQATT and CDR2 is SNEGSKA in the germline V gene (reference sequence). The CDR3, as DNA: TGCAGTGCTAGAGATGTAACCAATGAGCAGTTCTTC. It translates to CSARDVTNEQFF.

The V and J genes are TRBV10-3 and TRBJ2-2, with no clear D. The ends were cut back, 6 bases at V and 6 bases at J, with 8 bases in the middle. The CDR3 length is 12 residues. Germline values: CDR1 ENHRY, CDR2 SYGVKD. DNA for the CDR3: TGTGCCATCAGACGAACACCCGGGGAGCTGTTTTTT. Protein: CAIRRTPGELFF.

This clonotype occurred a few times. The chain has TRBV4-2 and TRBJ2-3; 14 positions match TRBD2. Germline-derived CDR1 and CDR2 are LGHNA and YNFKEQ. The length of the CDR3 is 19 residues. The trim removed 7 bases at V and 4 bases at J, leaving 16 bases unmatched. CDR3 loop: CASTAWGLAGVGGADTQYF. CDR3 nucleotides: TGTGCCAGCACCGCATGGGGACTAGCGGGAGTCGGTGGAGCAGATACGCAGTATTTT.

This clonotype was counted once. This chain uses TRBV7-9 with TRBJ2-2, with 9 bases identical to TRBD2. The CDR3 runs to 16 residues. CDR1 is SEHNR and CDR2 is FQNEAQ in the germline V gene (reference sequence). The V segment lost 6 bases and the J segment 0 bases; nucleotides outside the gene matches: 5. The CDR3 loop is CASSPRLAANTGELFF. CDR3 DNA sequence: TGTGCCAGCAGTCCTCGACTAGCGGCGAACACCGGGGAGCTGTTTTTT.

This clonotype was counted a few times. This chain links TRBV20-1 with TRBJ1-4; no definite D call. The CDR3 runs 14 residues. The germline CDR1 and CDR2 sequences are DFQATT and SNEGSKA (reference sequence). CDR3: CSILGRDPREKLFF. CDR3 bases: TGCAGCATTCTCGGGAGGGATCCGAGGGAAAAACTGTTTTTT.

V is TRBV20-1 and J is TRBJ2-1; TRBD2 matches 7 bases. V was pared by 0 bases and J by 8 bases, with 4 bases of the junction left unmatched. Germline V gene lookup returns CDR1 DFQATT and CDR2 SNEGSKA (reference sequence). The CDR3 runs to 13 residues. CDR3: CSARDKTSYEQFF. DNA for the CDR3: TGCAGTGCTAGAGATAAGACTAGCTATGAGCAGTTCTTC.

This chain joins TRBV28 and TRBJ2-1, with TRBD2 identical over 12 bases. CDR1 MDHEN and CDR2 SYDVKM come from the germline V gene. This CDR3 is built from 15 residues. With 5 bases clipped from V and 9 bases from J, the junction kept 8 bases outside the gene matches. This CDR3 is CASSRLAGVSGEQFF. The CDR3 DNA is TGTGCCAGCAGTCGACTAGCGGGAGTTTCTGGTGAGCAGTTCTTC. The full variable domain, completed using reference TRBV28 and TRBJ2-1, is DVKVTQSSRYLVKRTGEKVFLECVQDMDHENMFWYRQDPGLGLRLIYFSYDVKMKEKGDIPEGYSVSREKKERFSLILESASTNQTSMYLCASSRLAGVSGEQFFGPGTRLTVL.

This clonotype appeared many times. This rearrangement joins TRBV29-1 to TRBJ2-7; 11 nucleotides match TRBD1. V lost 4 bases, J lost 9 bases, and 5 bases stayed unmatched. The CDR3 totals 12 residues. Germline V gene lookup returns CDR1 SQVTM and CDR2 ANQGSEA. CDR3 residues: CSVGGQGAVQYF. CDR3 in DNA: TGCAGCGTTGGAGGACAGGGGGCAGTGCAGTACTTC.

This clonotype has only a few counts. The chain carries TRBV10-3 and TRBJ2-7; the match to TRBD1 covers 7 bases. CDR1 ENHRY and CDR2 SYGVKD come from the germline V gene. The ends lost 2 bases at V and 1 base at J; junction bases unmatched: 5. The CDR3 runs 15 residues. CDR3 coding DNA: TGTGCCATCAGTGAGCAGAAGGGACAGTCCTACGAGCAGTACTTC. Translation: CAISEQKGQSYEQYF.

The J gene is TRBJ2-3, the V gene TRBV9; D is possibly TRBD2 (5 bases). The CDR3 extends over 16 amino acids. Germline CDR1 SGDLS, CDR2 YYNGEE. V gave up 0 bases and J gave up 0 bases, with 11 bases separating them. The chain's CDR3 is CASSVEAATSTDTQYF. The CDR3 bases are TGTGCCAGCAGCGTAGAAGCGGCCACTAGCACAGATACGCAGTATTTT. The full variable domain, with the rest looked up from reference TRBV9 and TRBJ2-3, is DSGVTQTPKHLITATGQRVTLRCSPRSGDLSVYWYQQSLDQGLQFLIQYYNGEERAKGNILERFSAQQFPDLHSELNLSSLELGDSALYFCASSVEAATSTDTQYFGPGTRLTVL.

This clonotype was seen only a few times. V and J are TRBV20-1 and TRBJ2-1; 8 bases fit TRBD2. With V trimmed by 4 bases and J by 6 bases, 8 bases remained unmatched. The CDR3 extends over 14 amino acids. Germline CDR1 and CDR2: DFQATT and SNEGSKA (reference sequence). The CDR3 is CSAIGVAGRNEQFF. The DNA for the CDR3 is TGCAGTGCTATAGGGGTAGCGGGACGCAATGAGCAGTTCTTC.

The chain combines TRBV24-1 with TRBJ2-1, with TRBD2 matching over 7 bases. CDR1 and CDR2 (germline): KGHDR, SFDVKD. This CDR3 has 14 residues. The V and J ends lost 9 bases and 9 bases, in that order; junction bases with no gene match: 13. CDR3: CATGAGESGGEQFF. CDR3 bases: TGTGCCACCGGTGCGGGAGAGTCAGGCGGTGAGCAGTTCTTC.

The rearrangement links TRBV29-1 to TRBJ2-7; no clear D. Trimming removed 3 bases from V and 3 bases from J, with 15 bases in between. The CDR3 length is 14 residues. Germline-derived CDR1 and CDR2 are SQVTM and ANQGSEA. CDR3 DNA sequence: TGCAGCGTTGATTCGCCACCCCCCCTCTACGAGCAGTACTTC. Translation: CSVDSPPPLYEQYF.

This clonotype appeared many times. The chain carries TRBV20-1 and TRBJ2-7; D possibly corresponds to TRBD2 (6 bases). CDR1 is DFQATT, CDR2 SNEGSKA, per germline (reference sequence). This CDR3 spans 16 amino acids. The ends were cut back, 3 bases at V and 3 bases at J, with 21 bases in the middle. CDR3 sequence (DNA): TGCAGTGCTAGTTGGCCTAGCGCCCTCGCGGGCTACGAGCAGTACTTC. Its translation: CSASWPSALAGYEQYF.

This clonotype was seen a handful of times. The chain is built from TRBV15 and TRBJ2-7; D gene ambiguous. Looked up from germline, CDR1 is LNHNV and CDR2 is YYDKDF (reference sequence). The germline V and J ends were trimmed by 0 bases and 3 bases, with 9 bases remaining between them. The CDR3 is 14 residues long. Here the CDR3 DNA reads TGTGCCACCAGCAGAGACACAGTAAGCTACGAGCAGTACTTC. This translates into CATSRDTVSYEQYF.

This sequence joins TRBV7-9 and TRBJ1-1, with 7 bases fitting TRBD1. Germline CDR1 SEHNR, CDR2 FQNEAQ (reference sequence). The CDR3 has 13 amino acids. V was pared by 6 bases and J by 7 bases, with 8 bases of the junction left unmatched. The CDR3 protein is CASRPKGASEAFF. CDR3 coding DNA: TGTGCCAGCAGGCCCAAGGGGGCAAGTGAAGCTTTCTTT. The full variable domain, rest sourced from reference TRBV7-9 and TRBJ1-1, is DTGVSQNPRHKITKRGQNVTFRCDPISEHNRLYWYRQTLGQGPEFLTYFQNEAQLEKSRLLSDRFSAERPKGSFSTLEIQRTEQGDSAMYLCASRPKGASEAFFGQGTRLTVV.

This clonotype has at least ten counts. The rearrangement links TRBV12-3 or TRBV12-4 to TRBJ2-1, with 9 positions matching TRBD1. V lost 5 bases, J lost 5 bases, and 7 bases stayed unmatched. The CDR3 spans 15 residues. CDR3 region: CASSRGQGADNEQFF. CDR3 sequence (DNA): TGTGCCAGCAGTAGGGGACAGGGAGCGGACAATGAGCAGTTCTTC.

This clonotype was counted only a few times. The V call is TRBV12-3 or TRBV12-4, the J call TRBJ2-1; no reliable D call. The CDR3 extends over 12 amino acids. V was clipped by 7 bases and J by 8 bases, with 12 bases between them. The CDR3, as DNA: TGTGCCAGCACCCCGTTAAGGGATGAGCAGTTCTTC. Translated: CASTPLRDEQFF.

The chain has TRBV7-8 and TRBJ2-7, with D tentatively TRBD2 (6 bases). V gave up 5 bases and J gave up 6 bases, with 17 bases separating them. Germline CDR1 SGHVS, CDR2 FQNEAQ. The CDR3 is made up of 14 amino acids. For the CDR3, the DNA is TGTGCCAGCAGCCAGCCCGGGACTTTATTCGAGCAGTACTTC. It codes for CASSQPGTLFEQYF.

This clonotype was detected a few times. The V and J genes are TRBV4-3 and TRBJ1-4, with unresolved D. Per germline, CDR1 LGHNA and CDR2 YSLEER. This CDR3 comprises 15 residues. The V and J ends lost 4 bases and 0 bases respectively, with 9 bases between them. CDR3 loop: CASSRVAATNEKLFF. The CDR3 DNA reads as TGCGCCAGCAGCCGAGTAGCTGCAACTAATGAAAAACTGTTTTTT.

This clonotype was detected many times. V gene TRBV20-1 combines with J gene TRBJ2-1; 7 bases align to TRBD2. This CDR3 region has 15 residues. Germline CDR1 is DFQATT and CDR2 is SNEGSKA (reference sequence). The junction had 6 bases not matched to a gene; V was cut back by 4 bases and J by 0 bases. The CDR3 DNA is TGCAGTGCTACCCTACTAGCGACCTCCTACAATGAGCAGTTCTTC. This encodes CSATLLATSYNEQFF.

The chain employs TRBV28 and TRBJ2-1; 10 bases align to TRBD2. Losses at the gene ends were 7 bases for V and 5 bases for J; bases not matched to a gene: 8. CDR3 length equals 15 residues. In germline, CDR1 is MDHEN, CDR2 SYDVKM. CDR3 in amino acids: CASIRGGLAHNEQFF. CDR3 DNA sequence: TGTGCCAGCATCAGGGGGGGACTAGCGCACAATGAGCAGTTCTTC.

The rearrangement joins TRBV12-3 or TRBV12-4 to TRBJ2-2; D is perhaps TRBD1 (6 bases). V dropped 2 bases and J dropped 4 bases, with 11 bases sitting between them. The length of the CDR3 is 15 residues. The CDR3 spells CASSLRRGGTGELFF. The DNA of the CDR3 is TGTGCCAGCAGTTTACGCAGGGGCGGCACCGGGGAGCTGTTTTTT.